A selection of T cell receptor beta chains follows, all from one sample in a study of beta chain features in type 1 diabetes. Generated by immunoSEQ multiplex PCR, the TCRdb table keeps only in-frame clones and is missing some. Counted here are around 250,000 clones, 14% occurring once; the ten biggest clones make up 0.015% to 0.02%. Sample: naive CD4+ T cells from blood. Source of these receptors: a man aged 30 to 39 with type 1 diabetes. CDR3s include the opening cysteine and the closing phenylalanine or tryptophan. A D gene is named only where the DNA matches it firmly. Part of the rows lack a size; the others show once, few, many or a class for expanded clones.

TRBV7-9	-	TRBJ2-3	TRBD2	TGTGCCAGCAGCTCTTGGACTAGCGGGAGTGGAGATACGCAGTATTTT	CASSSWTSGSGDTQYF
TRBV5-1	few	TRBJ2-5	-	TGCGCCAGCAGCCCCGGAGCCGCAGAGACCCAGTACTTC	CASSPGAAETQYF
TRBV20-1	-	TRBJ2-2	-	TGCAGTGCTACTGCGACCGGGGAGCTGTTTTTT	CSATATGELFF
TRBV5-4	few	TRBJ2-5	-	TGTGCCAGCAGCTTGGTGGGCAGGCAAGAGACCCAGTACTTC	CASSLVGRQETQYF
TRBV10-3	-	TRBJ2-3	-	TGTGCCATCAAGCAGGGGACAGATACGCAGTATTTT	CAIKQGTDTQYF
TRBV7-8	once	TRBJ1-5	-	TGTGCCAGCAGCTTAGCGTATGGTCTTCGGAATCAGCCCCAGCATTTT	CASSLAYGLRNQPQHF
TRBV29-1	-	TRBJ2-7	-	TGCAGCGTTGAGCGGGCCTACGAGCAGTACTTC	CSVERAYEQYF
TRBV11-2	-	TRBJ1-5	-	TGTGCCAGCAGTTCGAGCAGGGCCGGTCAGCCCCAGCATTTT	CASSSSRAGQPQHF
TRBV5-1	-	TRBJ2-7	-	TGCGCCAGCAGCCGACGGACTCCCGGTACAGAGCAGTACTTC	CASSRRTPGTEQYF
TRBV7-2	-	TRBJ2-3	-	TGTGCCAGCAGCTTAGCGACCGGAAGGGGAGATACGCAGTATTTT	CASSLATGRGDTQYF
TRBV5-1	-	TRBJ2-5	TRBD2	TGCGCCAGCAGCTTGGTTCCTAGCGGGAGGGAAGAGACCCAGTACTTC	CASSLVPSGREETQYF
TRBV15	-	TRBJ1-2	-	TGTGCCACCAGTTCGAGTAAAAGCAGGGGCTACACCTTC	CATSSSKSRGYTF
TRBV30	-	TRBJ1-2	-	TGTGCCTGGAGCATCTGGACAGCAGGCGGCTACACCTTC	CAWSIWTAGGYTF
TRBV6-5	few	TRBJ1-1	-	TGTGCCAGCAGTTCGGAGGGGAGTGAAGCTTTCTTT	CASSSEGSEAFF
TRBV5-1	few	TRBJ2-5	-	TGCGCCAGCAGCTTAGCTCTTAGCGGACAAGAGACCCAGTACTTC	CASSLALSGQETQYF
TRBV2	-	TRBJ1-6	TRBD1	TGTGCCAGCAGTGAGGAGCCGGGACAGAATAATTCACCCCTCCACTTT	CASSEEPGQNNSPLHF
TRBV7-6	-	TRBJ2-3	-	TGTGCCAGCAGCTTAGCTGGGAGTTTCGATACGCAGTATTTT	CASSLAGSFDTQYF
TRBV6-5	few	TRBJ2-1	TRBD1	TGTGCCAGCAGTCCCGGGACAGGCCTATACAATGAGCAGTTCTTC	CASSPGTGLYNEQFF
TRBV30	-	TRBJ1-2	-	TGTGCCTGGAGGAACCGGAAAAGGGGTGGCTACACCTTC	CAWRNRKRGGYTF
TRBV5-6	-	TRBJ2-7	-	TGTGCCAGCAGCGGGAGGACAGGAGGGTACGAGCAGTACTTC	CASSGRTGGYEQYF
TRBV2	-	TRBJ1-5	-	TGTGCCAGCAGTGAGGGCATTAGCAATCAGCCCCAGCATTTT	CASSEGISNQPQHF
TRBV6-6	-	TRBJ1-5	-	TGTGCCAGCCGCTGGGGGGGGTTTAGGAATCAGCCCCAGCATTTT	CASRWGGFRNQPQHF
TRBV19	-	TRBJ1-1	TRBD1	TGTGCCAGTAGTTCGACAGGGGACTTCGAAGCTTTCTTT	CASSSTGDFEAFF
TRBV7-9	-	TRBJ2-7	-	TGTGCCAGCAGCTTAGACCGGGGGGCCTCCTACGAGCAGTACTTC	CASSLDRGASYEQYF
TRBV6-5	-	TRBJ2-7	-	TGTGCCAGCAGACGCGAGACGGGTGAGCAGTACTTC	CASRRETGEQYF
TRBV6-5	-	TRBJ2-7	TRBD1	TGTGCCAGCAGGGATGCCGGGACAGGGGGCTACGAGCAGTACTTC	CASRDAGTGGYEQYF
TRBV29-1	few	TRBJ2-1	TRBD1	TGCAGCGCCGGACAGGTTTACAATGAGCAGTTCTTC	CSAGQVYNEQFF
TRBV2	-	TRBJ1-6	-	TGTGCCAGCAGTGAAGTCGGGAGCTCCTATAATTCACCCCTCCACTTT	CASSEVGSSYNSPLHF
TRBV19	-	TRBJ1-5	-	TGTGCCAGTAGGATGGGACAAAATAGCAATCAGCCCCAGCATTTT	CASRMGQNSNQPQHF
TRBV11-2	-	TRBJ2-1	-	TGTGCCAGCAGTACCGACACTTATGAGCAGTTCTTC	CASSTDTYEQFF
TRBV18	few	TRBJ2-1	TRBD2	TGTGCCAGCTCACCACGGCTAGCGGGAGTTGGTGAGCAGTTCTTC	CASSPRLAGVGEQFF
TRBV11-2	-	TRBJ1-1	-	TGTGCCAGCAGCTTAGAGGGGGGGAACACTGAAGCTTTCTTT	CASSLEGGNTEAFF
TRBV5-4	-	TRBJ2-3	TRBD2	TGTGCCAGCAGCACGGTAGCGGGCACTAGCACAGATACGCAGTATTTT	CASSTVAGTSTDTQYF
TRBV10-3	few	TRBJ2-7	-	TGTGCCATCAGTGAACAGGGATACTCCTACGAGCAGTACTTC	CAISEQGYSYEQYF
TRBV30	few	TRBJ1-6	TRBD1	TGTGCCTGGAGTCCGAAGGGGGCAGTCCTCCACTTT	CAWSPKGAVLHF
TRBV7-2	few	TRBJ2-2	-	TGTGCCAGCAGCTGGTCTGGGGGGACCGGGGAGCTGTTTTTT	CASSWSGGTGELFF
TRBV14	-	TRBJ2-5	TRBD1	TGTGCCAGCAGCCAAGGGGACAGGGGTCGGACCCAGTACTTC	CASSQGDRGRTQYF
TRBV5-5	few	TRBJ1-4	-	TGTGCCAGCAGCTCGGAGAGTGAAAAACTGTTTTTT	CASSSESEKLFF
TRBV5-1	-	TRBJ2-3	-	TGCGCCAGCAGCTTGAAGGCAGGGGCGACAGATACGCAGTATTTT	CASSLKAGATDTQYF
TRBV6-6	-	TRBJ2-7	-	TGTGCCAGCAGCCTTTCGGGGGCCTACGAGCAGTACTTC	CASSLSGAYEQYF
TRBV9	-	TRBJ1-2	-	TGTGCCAGCAGCGCCGGGGCCAGGGGTAACTATGGCTACACCTTC	CASSAGARGNYGYTF
TRBV18	few	TRBJ2-2	-	TGTGCCAGCTCACCAACCCGGGGGACCGGGGAGCTGTTTTTT	CASSPTRGTGELFF
TRBV5-4	-	TRBJ2-7	TRBD1	TGTGCCAGCAGCACACAGGGGTCCTCCTACGAGCAGTACTTC	CASSTQGSSYEQYF
TRBV7-9	few	TRBJ1-1	-	TGTGCCAGCAGCTTAGCAAAGATGGGCAGGGCAGGCACTGAAGCTTTCTTT	CASSLAKMGRAGTEAFF
TRBV7-9	-	TRBJ1-2	-	TGTGCCAGCAGTGGAGGGAAAGCTAACTATGGCTACACCTTC	CASSGGKANYGYTF
TRBV5-1	-	TRBJ2-7	-	TGCGCCAGCAGCTTCGGAACAGGGACCCCTCCCTACGAGCAGTACTTC	CASSFGTGTPPYEQYF